A single sample gave rise to the 31 T cell receptor beta chains below, sequenced in a study of neoadjuvant nivolumab and ipilimumab in lung cancer. TCRdb's copy holds only in-frame clones and misses some; the assay was immunoSEQ multiplex PCR. This sample yields 25,000 to 30,000 clones, of which around 76% are seen a single time; roughly 20% belongs to the top ten. The sample consisted of tumor tissue, taken after neoadjuvant nivolumab, alone or with ipilimumab, at or shortly before surgery. Receptor source: an adult with non-small cell lung cancer.

This clone was detected a few times. In the same sample, other DNA sequences code for this CDR3. The chain uses TRBV7-9 and TRBJ2-5; 7 bases match TRBD1. This CDR3 is built from 14 residues. The germline CDR1 and CDR2 sequences are SEHNR and FQNEAQ (reference sequence). Germline trimming cut 2 bases from V and 3 bases from J; bases unmatched to any gene: 3. CDR3: CASSLWTGEETQYF. The CDR3 DNA sequence: TGTGCCAGCAGCTTATGGACAGGAGAAGAGACCCAGTACTTC.

The genes are TRBV15 and TRBJ2-5; D is tentatively TRBD1 or TRBD2 (6 bases each). The CDR3 is made up of 15 amino acids. Trimming removed 0 bases at V and 2 bases at J, with 10 bases between. The V gene's germline CDR1 is LNHNV and CDR2 YYDKDF (reference sequence). CDR3 sequence (DNA): TGTGCCACCAGCAGAGACCCGGGGGCACAAGAGACCCAGTACTTC. It codes for CATSRDPGAQETQYF. The full variable domain, with the rest looked up from reference TRBV15 and TRBJ2-5, is DAMVIQNPRYQVTQFGKPVTLSCSQTLNHNVMYWYQQKSSQAPKLLFHYYDKDFNNEADTPDNFQSRRPNTSFCFLDIRSPGLGDTAMYLCATSRDPGAQETQYFGPGTRLLVL.

The rearrangement links TRBV7-2 to TRBJ1-2; D ambiguous. Germline CDR1 is SGHTA and CDR2 is FQGNSA. The CDR3 is 15 residues long. V lost 1 base, J lost 5 bases, and 14 bases lay in between. CDR3 sequence reads: CASSLVGSIGYGYTF. The CDR3 DNA sequence: TGTGCCAGCAGCTTAGTAGGCAGTATAGGGTATGGCTACACCTTC.

The chain is built from TRBV6-6 and TRBJ2-7; D unresolved. The CDR3 spans 14 residues. V was pared by 0 bases and J by 0 bases, with 6 bases between. Germline V lookup: CDR1 MNHNY, CDR2 SVGAGI (reference sequence). CDR3 in amino acids: CASSYSGSSYEQYF. The CDR3 region has the DNA TGTGCCAGCAGTTACTCGGGGTCCTCCTACGAGCAGTACTTC.

The rearrangement links TRBV18 to TRBJ1-5; weak D call: TRBD1 (6 bases). Looked up from germline, CDR1 is KGHSH and CDR2 is LQKENI. V lost 6 bases, J lost 3 bases, and 18 bases lay in between. This CDR3 comprises 16 residues. In nucleotides, the CDR3 is TGTGCCAGCTCGTCCGTTGGGGGCGCGAACAATCAGCCCCAGCATTTT. The encoded protein is CASSSVGGANNQPQHF.

The J gene is TRBJ2-2, the V gene TRBV14; the D gene is possibly TRBD2 (6 bases). This CDR3 is 14 amino acids long. Per germline, CDR1 SGHDN and CDR2 FVKESK. Trimming shortened V by 5 bases and J by 2 bases, and 9 bases separated the two germline ends. The CDR3 is CASSAGINTGELFF. The DNA of the CDR3 is TGTGCCAGCAGCGCGGGAATCAACACCGGGGAGCTGTTTTTT. Full variable domain (remainder filled in from reference TRBV14 and TRBJ2-2): EAGVTQFPSHSVIEKGQTVTLRCDPISGHDNLYWYRRVMGKEIKFLLHFVKESKQDESGMPNNRFLAERTGGTYSTLKVQPAELEDSGVYFCASSAGINTGELFFGEGSRLTVL.

V and J are TRBV9 and TRBJ1-4; D is undetermined. In germline, CDR1 is SGDLS, CDR2 YYNGEE. The CDR3 consists of 15 residues. V was clipped by 0 bases and J by 6 bases, with 12 bases between them. For the CDR3, the DNA is TGTGCCAGCAGCGTAGGGTTCACTAGGGATGAAAAACTGTTTTTT. This sequence encodes CASSVGFTRDEKLFF.

The J gene is TRBJ1-6, the V gene TRBV5-1; D possibly corresponds to TRBD1 (5 bases). The germline V gene has CDR1 SGHRS and CDR2 YFSETQ. V was pared by 3 bases and J by 7 bases, with 17 bases between. This CDR3 spans 16 amino acids. In DNA, the CDR3 is TGCGCCAGCAGCTCCCAAGGAGGGACTGCAAATTCACCCCTCCACTTT. Its translation is CASSSQGGTANSPLHF.

The chain couples TRBV5-1 to TRBJ1-1; D remains unclear. Germline CDR1 SGHRS, CDR2 YFSETQ. CDR3 length: 14 amino acids. Trimming cost V 0 bases and J 8 bases, with 14 bases left between them. CDR3 DNA: TGCGCCAGCAGCTTGGCCAGAGAGGGATCCGAAGCTTTCTTT. The encoded protein is CASSLAREGSEAFF. The complete variable domain, with remaining parts taken from reference TRBV5-1 and TRBJ1-1, reads KAGVTQTPRYLIKTRGQQVTLSCSPISGHRSVSWYQQTPGQGLQFLFEYFSETQRNKGNFPGRFSGRQFSNSRSEMNVSTLELGDSALYLCASSLAREGSEAFFGQGTRLTVV.

V gene TRBV15 combines with J gene TRBJ2-1; D may correspond to TRBD1 or TRBD2 (6 bases each). This CDR3 is 14 amino acids long. Germline V gene sequence: CDR1 LNHNV, CDR2 YYDKDF (reference sequence). Trimming removed 0 bases at V and 7 bases at J, with 10 bases between. The CDR3 reads CATSRDTGRNEQFF. CDR3 DNA sequence: TGTGCCACCAGCAGAGATACAGGGAGGAATGAGCAGTTCTTC. Full variable domain (outside the CDR3, taken from reference TRBV15 and TRBJ2-1): DAMVIQNPRYQVTQFGKPVTLSCSQTLNHNVMYWYQQKSSQAPKLLFHYYDKDFNNEADTPDNFQSRRPNTSFCFLDIRSPGLGDTAMYLCATSRDTGRNEQFFGPGTRLTVL.

This clone was seen just once. The V and J genes are TRBV2 and TRBJ1-1, with D unclear. CDR1 is SNHLY, CDR2 FYNNEI, per germline. This CDR3 comprises 12 residues. V was pared by 6 bases and J by 1 base, with 6 bases between. The CDR3 is CASSRENTEAFF. The CDR3, as DNA: TGTGCCAGCAGCCGGGAGAACACTGAAGCTTTCTTT.

This clone was seen just once. The V call is TRBV6-5, the J call TRBJ1-2; D is unresolved. Germline V gene lookup returns CDR1 MNHEY and CDR2 SVGAGI. The CDR3 contains 15 residues. Trimming took off 2 bases at V and 0 bases at J, with 10 bases between the two ends. The DNA for the CDR3 is TGTGCCAGCAGTTACCGGGCCAGATCTAACTATGGCTACACCTTC. Translation: CASSYRARSNYGYTF.

The rearrangement links TRBV30 to TRBJ1-3; D is possibly TRBD1 (5 bases). The CDR3 loop spans 13 amino acids. V was cut by 5 bases and J by 0 bases, with 8 bases left in between. CDR1 is GTSNPN and CDR2 is SVGIG in the germline V gene (reference sequence). CDR3 in DNA: TGTGCCTGGGCACAGGTCTCTGGAAACACCATATATTTT. Amino acid sequence: CAWAQVSGNTIYF.

The chain uses TRBV10-3 and TRBJ2-7, with D hard to call. Per germline, CDR1 ENHRY and CDR2 SYGVKD. Trimming cost V 10 bases and J 1 base, with 11 bases left between them. This CDR3 has 12 amino acids. The CDR3 protein is CASSPGSYEQYF. The CDR3 bases are TGTGCCAGCAGCCCCGGGTCCTACGAGCAGTACTTC.

The chain has TRBV30 and TRBJ2-7; D possibly corresponds to TRBD1 (5 bases). Germline lookup yields CDR1 GTSNPN and CDR2 SVGIG (reference sequence). The V and J ends lost 5 bases and 6 bases respectively, with 17 bases between them. The CDR3 is made up of 13 amino acids. The CDR3 sequence: CAWAGLGSGEQYF. The DNA of the CDR3 is TGTGCCTGGGCAGGGCTGGGGTCTGGCGAGCAGTACTTC.

The rearrangement joins TRBV7-2 to TRBJ2-7; D is ambiguous. V was cut by 6 bases and J by 0 bases, with 6 bases left in between. The germline gives CDR1 SGHTA, CDR2 FQGNSA. This CDR3 is 12 amino acids long. Here the CDR3 DNA reads TGTGCCAGCAGATCCAGCTCCTACGAGCAGTACTTC. As protein: CASRSSSYEQYF.

This chain joins TRBV29-1 and TRBJ2-2; possibly TRBD1 for D (6 bases). V lost 7 bases to trimming and J lost 5 bases, with 20 bases between them. This CDR3 comprises 15 residues. The germline V gene encodes CDR1 SQVTM and CDR2 ANQGSEA. CDR3 loop: CSATRGAVGTGELFF. CDR3 in DNA: TGCAGCGCTACCAGGGGCGCGGTTGGGACCGGGGAGCTGTTTTTT.

The chain carries TRBV7-2 and TRBJ2-7; D might be TRBD2 (5 bases). The V gene's germline CDR1 is SGHTA and CDR2 FQGNSA. The CDR3 loop spans 15 amino acids. Trimming pared 2 bases from V and 2 bases from J, leaving 13 bases between. The CDR3: CASSLQVGETYEQYF. DNA of the CDR3: TGTGCCAGCAGCTTACAGGTTGGGGAGACCTACGAGCAGTACTTC.

The V and J genes are TRBV6-5 and TRBJ1-2; D possibly corresponds to TRBD1 (5 bases). V was trimmed by 2 bases and J by 4 bases, leaving 5 bases between them. The CDR3 is made up of 12 amino acids. The germline gives CDR1 MNHEY, CDR2 SVGAGI. The DNA of the CDR3 is TGTGCCAGCAGTTACAGGGGCTATGGCTACACCTTC. It codes for CASSYRGYGYTF.

The rearrangement joins TRBV10-3 to TRBJ1-5, with 7 bases fitting TRBD1. This CDR3 contains 14 residues. The V gene's germline CDR1 is ENHRY and CDR2 SYGVKD. The V and J ends lost 1 base and 6 bases, in that order; junction bases with no gene match: 3. The CDR3 DNA is TGTGCCATCAGTGAGTTCGACAGGGTTCAGCCCCAGCATTTT. Amino acids: CAISEFDRVQPQHF.

This chain uses TRBV6-1 with TRBJ1-1; D remains unclear. With 0 bases removed from V and 6 bases from J, the gap between germline ends came to 8 bases. CDR1 MNHNS and CDR2 SASEGT come from the germline V gene. The CDR3 spans 13 residues. The CDR3: CASSEALGAEAFF. In DNA form, the CDR3 reads TGTGCCAGCAGTGAAGCCCTTGGGGCTGAAGCTTTCTTT.

This clone came up a few times. This rearrangement joins TRBV5-1 to TRBJ2-4; either TRBD1 or TRBD2 may fit D (5 bases each). From germline, CDR1 is SGHRS and CDR2 YFSETQ. This CDR3 contains 15 residues. Trimming took off 5 bases at V and 0 bases at J, with 12 bases between the two ends. CDR3 loop: CASSNEGLAKNIQYF. The CDR3 DNA sequence: TGCGCCAGCAGTAACGAGGGGCTAGCCAAAAACATTCAGTACTTC. The full variable domain, in which reference TRBV5-1 and TRBJ2-4 provide the parts outside the CDR3, is KAGVTQTPRYLIKTRGQQVTLSCSPISGHRSVSWYQQTPGQGLQFLFEYFSETQRNKGNFPGRFSGRQFSNSRSEMNVSTLELGDSALYLCASSNEGLAKNIQYFGAGTRLSVL.

This clone came up once. V usage is TRBV11-2 and J usage is TRBJ2-2, with D perhaps TRBD2 (5 bases). Trimming stripped 2 bases from V and 0 bases from J, with 10 bases between. Germline V gives CDR1 SGHAT, CDR2 FQNNGV. There are 16 residues in the CDR3. CDR3 sequence (DNA): TGTGCCAGCAGCTTACCGGGGATGGCGAACACCGGGGAGCTGTTTTTT. Encoded protein: CASSLPGMANTGELFF.

J is TRBJ1-4 and V is TRBV5-1; a weak D match, TRBD1 (5 bases). V lost 6 bases and J lost 7, with 16 bases in between. Germline V gene lookup returns CDR1 SGHRS and CDR2 YFSETQ. CDR3 length: 14 residues. CDR3 in amino acids: CASTLGDQSEKLFF. In DNA form, the CDR3 reads TGCGCCAGCACCCTGGGGGATCAGAGTGAAAAACTGTTTTTT.

V gene TRBV7-2 combines with J gene TRBJ1-2; no firm D call. V was trimmed by 1 base and J by 6 bases, leaving 9 bases between them. This CDR3 has 13 amino acids. Germline CDR1 and CDR2: SGHTA and FQGNSA. The chain's CDR3 is CASSLVGSDGYTF. CDR3 nucleotide sequence: TGTGCCAGCAGCTTAGTAGGGTCCGATGGCTACACCTTC.

The V and J genes are TRBV2 and TRBJ2-7; TRBD1 matches at 7 bases. This CDR3 is built from 13 residues. Germline V gene sequence: CDR1 SNHLY, CDR2 FYNNEI. V shed 5 bases, J shed 4 bases, and the junction held 5 bases outside the gene matches. CDR3 nucleotide sequence: TGTGCCAGCAGTTTGGACAGGACTTACGAGCAGTACTTC. Protein sequence: CASSLDRTYEQYF.

The chain links TRBV11-2 to TRBJ2-7, with 9 bases that match TRBD1. V trimming: 5 bases; J trimming: 5 bases; junction bases outside the gene matches: 7. The CDR3 is 14 residues long. Germline CDR1 is SGHAT and CDR2 is FQNNGV. This CDR3 is CASSLTGGFDEQYF. CDR3 sequence (DNA): TGTGCCAGCAGCCTGACAGGGGGGTTTGACGAGCAGTACTTC.

This clone was counted between two and nine times. The chain couples TRBV11-2 to TRBJ1-2, with no clear D. Trimming pared 4 bases from V and 5 bases from J, leaving 11 bases between. The CDR3 extends over 13 amino acids. Germline CDR1 SGHAT, CDR2 FQNNGV. The CDR3 coding sequence is TGTGCCAGCAGCTCCTCTGGACGTTATGGCTACACCTTC. Protein: CASSSSGRYGYTF. The variable domain in full, with the rest retrieved from reference TRBV11-2 and TRBJ1-2, is EAGVAQSPRYKIIEKRQSVAFWCNPISGHATLYWYQQILGQGPKLLIQFQNNGVVDDSQLPKDRFSAERLKGVDSTLKIQPAKLEDSAVYLCASSSSGRYGYTFGSGTRLTVV.

This chain joins TRBV7-3 and TRBJ2-4; D is perhaps TRBD1 (5 bases). Germline V gene lookup returns CDR1 SGHTA and CDR2 FQGTGA. Trimming pared 0 bases from V and 8 bases from J, leaving 8 bases between. The CDR3 length is 13 residues. CDR3 sequence: CASSLTREDIQYF. The CDR3 DNA sequence: TGTGCCAGCAGCTTAACCAGGGAAGACATTCAGTACTTC.

Remarks on this clone: This same CDR3 is encoded by further DNA sequences in the sample. V and J are TRBV25-1 and TRBJ1-2; D ambiguous. V was pared by 3 bases and J by 4 bases, with 6 bases between. CDR1 is MGHDK and CDR2 is SYGVNS in the germline V gene. CDR3 length equals 12 residues. As DNA, the CDR3 is TGTGCCAGCAGTGACAGCCGCTATGGCTACACCTTC. Translation: CASSDSRYGYTF.

The count of this clone is one. The chain employs TRBV30 and TRBJ1-1; tentative D call: TRBD1 (6 bases). CDR1 is GTSNPN, CDR2 SVGIG, per germline (reference sequence). Trimming took 3 bases from V and 1 from J, leaving 18 bases between them. CDR3 size: 16 residues. For the CDR3, the DNA is TGTGCCTGGAGACCCCGATTGGCACAGGGGAACACTGAAGCTTTCTTT. Translation: CAWRPRLAQGNTEAFF.